Listed here are 28 T cell receptor beta chains from one sample, sequenced in a study of T cell repertoires in cytomegalovirus infection (dated by TCRdb to the late 2010s). The sample's treatment or condition, from its label and the paper: in vitro stimulation with specific CMV peptide epitopes to enrich CMV-specific T cells. The sequencer was an Illumina HiSeq 1500. Using fastp trimming at Q25 and MiXCR clonotype assembly, TCRdb reanalyzed the public sequencing data and kept in-frame beta chains. Every CDR3 protein is listed once, alongside the most common genes and DNA of its rows. Across this sample there are under 450,000 distinct CDR3 sequences, with roughly a third seen only once. The top ten clones comprise roughly 14% of the sample. No antigen has been identified for these receptors. The sequencing here drew on cultured PBMCs, taken from culture after CMV antigen stimulation. These receptors all come from a human donor in good health (CMV status not recorded). Some clones in this sample may be carry-over from other donors' samples.

The J gene is TRBJ2-3, the V gene TRBV7-6; TRBD2 agrees at 9 bases. The CDR3 totals 14 residues. The trim removed 4 bases at V and 4 bases at J, leaving 3 bases unmatched. CDR1 and CDR2 from the germline V gene are SGHVS and FNYEAQ. The CDR3 protein is CASSYSSGADTQYF. The CDR3 DNA is TGTGCCAGCAGCTATTCTAGCGGGGCAGATACGCAGTATTTT.

This clonotype was seen many times. The CDR3, as DNA: TGTGCCAGCAGCTTAACGGACACCACAGACACTGAAGCTTTCTTT. Amino acid sequence: CASSLTDTTDTEAFF. The rearrangement joins TRBV7-2 to TRBJ1-1, with a weak D call TRBD1 (5 bases). The CDR3 has 15 amino acids. Per germline, CDR1 SGHTA and CDR2 FQGNSA. V was trimmed by 2 bases and J by 3 bases, leaving 13 bases between them.

This clonotype has more than one count but fewer than ten. The V gene is TRBV7-3, the J gene TRBJ2-3; no reliable D call. Germline V lookup: CDR1 SGHTA, CDR2 FQGTGA. This CDR3 comprises 15 residues. The ends were cut back, 4 bases at V and 2 bases at J, with 13 bases in the middle. CDR3 nucleotide sequence: TGTGCCAGCAGCTCCAAAGTGGGTACCACAGATACGCAGTATTTT. The encoded protein is CASSSKVGTTDTQYF.

This clonotype was seen repeatedly, ten times or more. This chain uses TRBV12-3 or TRBV12-4 with TRBJ2-1; weak D call: TRBD1 (6 bases). The CDR3 has 13 amino acids. Trimming took 6 bases from V and 5 from J, leaving 11 bases between them. The DNA for the CDR3 is TGTGCCAGCAGACGGACAGTTAACAATGAGCAGTTCTTC. It specifies CASRRTVNNEQFF.

In this sample, this clonotype turned up many times. V gene TRBV7-2 combines with J gene TRBJ2-6; no reliable D call. V was cut by 3 bases and J by 4 bases, with 7 bases left in between. CDR3 size: 14 residues. Germline V gene lookup returns CDR1 SGHTA and CDR2 FQGNSA. The CDR3 nucleotides are TGTGCCAGCAGCTTCCTAGGGGGGGCCAACGTCCTGACTTTC. This codes for CASSFLGGANVLTF. The whole variable domain, remainder taken from reference TRBV7-2 and TRBJ2-6, is GAGVSQSPSNKVTEKGKDVELRCDPISGHTALYWYRQSLGQGLEFLIYFQGNSAPDKSGLPSDRFSAERTGGSVSTLTIQRTQQEDSAVYLCASSFLGGANVLTFGAGSRLTVL.

J is TRBJ2-2 and V is TRBV4-1, with 7 nucleotides matching TRBD2. CDR3 size: 14 residues. V lost 1 base and J lost 7; bases outside the gene matches: 3. Germline V gene sequence: CDR1 MGHRA, CDR2 YSYEKL. The CDR3: CASSQVGGNGELFF. The DNA for the CDR3 is TGCGCCAGCAGCCAAGTCGGGGGGAACGGGGAGCTGTTTTTT.

The chain is built from TRBV6-1 and TRBJ2-5; D remains ambiguous. The germline gives CDR1 MNHNS, CDR2 SASEGT. This CDR3 contains 13 residues. V was pared by 4 bases and J by 5 bases, with 11 bases between. CDR3 DNA sequence: TGTGCCAGCAGTGGGACGGAGCGTGAGACCCAGTACTTC. Its translation is CASSGTERETQYF.

The chain uses TRBV19 and TRBJ1-5; unclear D gene. Germline V gives CDR1 LNHDA, CDR2 SQIVND (reference sequence). Trimming stripped 3 bases from V and 1 base from J, with 10 bases between. The CDR3 covers 15 residues. The CDR3 here is CASSIYQQSNQPQHF. The CDR3, as DNA: TGTGCCAGTAGTATCTACCAACAGAGCAATCAGCCCCAGCATTTT.

The V gene is TRBV20-1, the J gene TRBJ2-7; possibly TRBD1 or TRBD2 for D (5 bases each). Per the germline V gene, CDR1 is DFQATT and CDR2 is SNEGSKA (reference sequence). There are 12 residues in the CDR3. CDR3 in DNA: TGCACCGCTAGTGGGGGAGTCTACGAGCAGTACTTC. Amino acids: CTASGGVYEQYF.

This clonotype was counted many times. The genes are TRBV7-8 and TRBJ1-6, with TRBD1 matching over 9 bases. Germline CDR1 SGHVS, CDR2 FQNEAQ. The CDR3 is 15 amino acids. J lost 6 bases, V lost 0 bases, and 0 bases had no gene match. The CDR3 nucleotides are TGTGCCAGCAGCTTAGCACAGGGGGCTAATTCACCCCTCCACTTT. As protein: CASSLAQGANSPLHF. The variable domain in full, completed from reference TRBV7-8 and TRBJ1-6, reads GAGVSQSPRYKVAKRGQDVALRCDPISGHVSLFWYQQALGQGPEFLTYFQNEAQLDKSGLPSDRFFAERPEGSVSTLKIQRTQQEDSAVYLCASSLAQGANSPLHFGNGTRLTVT.

The chain employs TRBV12-3 or TRBV12-4 and TRBJ2-1; TRBD2 aligns across 9 bases. V shed 3 bases, J shed 5 bases, and the junction held 5 bases outside the gene matches. CDR3 length: 15 residues. CDR3 in amino acids: CASSLAGGPNNEQFF. The DNA of the CDR3 is TGTGCCAGCAGTTTGGCGGGAGGGCCAAACAATGAGCAGTTCTTC.

This clonotype has just one count. DNA for the CDR3: TGTGCCAGCGATAGCGGGACGGCAGATACGCAGTATTTT. Residues: CASDSGTADTQYF. This chain joins TRBV7-6 and TRBJ2-3; the match to TRBD2 covers 8 bases. Germline V gene sequence: CDR1 SGHVS, CDR2 FNYEAQ. V dropped 8 bases and J dropped 4; count of bases not matched to a gene: 5. The CDR3 is made up of 13 amino acids.

Note on this clonotype: Sequence at one end of the junction differs from germline and may be a read error. CDR3 DNA: TGTGCCAGCAGCTTACGCCCCCTACGGGAGGGCCTGGACGAGCAGTGCTTC. It translates to CASSLRPLREGLDEQCF. The genes are TRBV7-8 and TRBJ2-7; TRBD2 aligns across 8 bases. Germline V gene sequence: CDR1 SGHVS, CDR2 FQNEAQ. The CDR3 totals 17 residues.

This chain links TRBV20-1 with TRBJ1-5, with D possibly matching TRBD1 (6 bases). This CDR3 region has 14 residues. The germline V gene has CDR1 DFQATT and CDR2 SNEGSKA (reference sequence). V was trimmed by 4 bases and J by 2 bases, leaving 12 bases between them. CDR3 region: CSAKNRAGNQPQHF. DNA for the CDR3: TGCAGTGCTAAAAACAGGGCGGGCAATCAGCCCCAGCATTTT.

CDR3 nucleotides: TGTGCCAGCAGCCCCACTAGCGAAGGTACCACCGGGGAGCTGTTTTTT. Its protein product is CASSPTSEGTTGELFF. The V call is TRBV7-2, the J call TRBJ2-2; TRBD2 aligns across 7 bases. The CDR3 runs to 16 residues. With 5 bases clipped from V and 4 bases from J, the junction kept 10 bases outside the gene matches. The germline CDR1 and CDR2 sequences are SGHTA and FQGNSA.

This clonotype was picked up a small number of times. The V gene is TRBV7-2, the J gene TRBJ1-3; tentatively, D is TRBD1 (6 bases). Per germline, CDR1 SGHTA and CDR2 FQGNSA. Deletions cut 3 bases from V and 4 bases from J, with 13 bases between. This CDR3 spans 15 amino acids. CDR3 in amino acids: CASSFFRGPGNTIYF. CDR3 DNA: TGTGCCAGCAGCTTCTTCAGGGGACCCGGAAACACCATATATTTT.

This clonotype was counted only a few times. The gene calls are TRBV18 and TRBJ1-1; D gene unclear. Germline CDR1 KGHSH, CDR2 LQKENI. Trimming shortened V by 4 bases and J by 1 base, and 13 bases separated the two germline ends. The CDR3 has 15 residues. CDR3 sequence (DNA): TGTGCCAGCTCACAGGGTGAATGGGGGAACACTGAAGCTTTCTTT. Residues: CASSQGEWGNTEAFF.

This clonotype was seen a few times. The chain combines TRBV18 with TRBJ2-1, with 8 bases fitting TRBD2. V was clipped by 8 bases and J by 0 bases; unmatched bases: 21. This CDR3 is built from 20 residues. From germline, CDR1 is KGHSH and CDR2 LQKENI. Written as DNA, the CDR3 is TGTGCCAGCCAGGGACTAGGATCTACGATGAGGGGTAGCTCCTACAATGAGCAGTTCTTC. Translation gives CASQGLGSTMRGSSYNEQFF. Supplemented by reference TRBV18 and TRBJ2-1, the full variable domain reads NAGVMQNPRHLVRRRGQEARLRCSPMKGHSHVYWYRQLPEEGLKFMVYLQKENIIDESGMPKERFSAEFPKEGPSILRIQQVVRGDSAAYFCASQGLGSTMRGSSYNEQFFGPGTRLTVL.

There are a few counts of this clonotype. The chain recombines TRBV10-2 with TRBJ2-1, with D possibly TRBD2 on 6 matching bases. The CDR3 consists of 13 residues. The germline V gene has CDR1 WSHSY and CDR2 SAAADI. Trimming took off 7 bases at V and 9 bases at J, with 16 bases between the two ends. As DNA, the CDR3 is TGCGCCAGCAAGGAGGGGATAAGATCTGAGCAGTTCTTC. Translation gives CASKEGIRSEQFF.

This clonotype was recorded a few times. This chain joins TRBV27 and TRBJ1-1; 8 bases map to TRBD1. Germline lookup yields CDR1 MNHEY and CDR2 SMNVEV (reference sequence). V was pared by 5 bases and J by 10 bases, with 18 bases of the junction left unmatched. CDR3 size: 16 residues. The CDR3 region has the DNA TGTGCCAGCAGTCCTCTGATGGCAGGGGGCGAGGGTAGAGCTTTCTTT. Its translation: CASSPLMAGGEGRAFF.

This clonotype appeared a few times. This chain joins TRBV6-1 and TRBJ2-1; D gene unclear. The CDR3 contains 14 residues. Trimming pared 2 bases from V and 5 bases from J, leaving 10 bases between. Germline values: CDR1 MNHNS, CDR2 SASEGT. The CDR3 coding sequence is TGTGCCAGCAGTGAATGGCGTCGGAACAATGAGCAGTTCTTC. It codes for CASSEWRRNNEQFF.

V gene TRBV4-1 combines with J gene TRBJ2-3; D gene ambiguous. V was trimmed by 7 bases and J by 2 bases, leaving 13 bases between them. This CDR3 region has 14 residues. Germline assignment: CDR1 MGHRA and CDR2 YSYEKL. CDR3 protein: CASTGVGFTDTQYF. The CDR3 coding sequence is TGCGCCAGCACCGGAGTGGGGTTCACAGATACGCAGTATTTT.

The chain links TRBV11-2 to TRBJ1-2, with 9 bases lining up with TRBD1. Losses at the gene ends were 5 bases for V and 4 bases for J; bases not matched to a gene: 17. The germline V gene has CDR1 SGHAT and CDR2 FQNNGV. This CDR3 spans 18 amino acids. Here the CDR3 DNA reads TGTGCCAGCAGCCCTATCCGAAGGCCGGACAGGGGTGGCTATGGCTACACCTTC. This gives the protein CASSPIRRPDRGGYGYTF.

The chain couples TRBV14 to TRBJ2-5; 13 bases align to TRBD2. The V gene end was trimmed by 2 bases and the J gene end by 4 bases; junction bases not matched to a gene: 4. The CDR3 runs to 16 residues. From germline, CDR1 is SGHDN and CDR2 FVKESK. The DNA for the CDR3 is TGTGCCAGCAGCCAAAAAGGACTAGCGGGAGCAGAGACCCAGTACTTC. Its translation: CASSQKGLAGAETQYF.

This clonotype appeared many times. The chain joins TRBV7-2 to TRBJ2-1; TRBD2 might be the D (5 bases). There are 16 residues in the CDR3. Germline V lookup: CDR1 SGHTA, CDR2 FQGNSA. The V gene lost 3 bases and the J gene lost 0 bases, with 12 bases spanning the gap. The CDR3 loop is CASSLVAQSSYNEQFF. The CDR3 DNA is TGTGCCAGCAGCTTGGTAGCGCAGAGCTCCTACAATGAGCAGTTCTTC.

This clonotype was seen repeatedly, ten times or more. The chain recombines TRBV12-3 or TRBV12-4 with TRBJ2-5; the D gene is possibly TRBD2 (5 bases). The CDR3 runs to 16 residues. V was cut by 5 bases and J by 0 bases, with 16 bases left in between. The CDR3 nucleotides read TGTGCCAGCAGTCCTACCTGGACTCACGACCAAGAGACCCAGTACTTC. Its translation: CASSPTWTHDQETQYF.

This clonotype was counted only a few times. The chain uses TRBV20-1 and TRBJ2-3; D perhaps matches TRBD2 (5 bases). The CDR3 totals 15 residues. Trimming left V 1 base short and J 4 bases short, with 15 bases between. CDR1 and CDR2 (germline): DFQATT, SNEGSKA (reference sequence). The CDR3 here is CSARVLGEGPDTQYF. For the CDR3, the DNA is TGCAGTGCTAGAGTTCTCGGGGAAGGACCAGATACGCAGTATTTT.

This clonotype was detected only a few times. The chain uses TRBV7-9 and TRBJ2-1; D is ambiguous. Per germline, CDR1 SEHNR and CDR2 FQNEAQ (reference sequence). The length of the CDR3 is 13 residues. V was pared by 1 base and J by 9 bases, with 10 bases between. The CDR3, as DNA: TGTGCCAGCAGCTTAGAGCGACTCGGTGAGCAGTTCTTC. Residues: CASSLERLGEQFF.